Listed here is a single T cell receptor beta chain. V dropped 4 bases and J dropped 7; count of bases not matched to a gene: 7. CDR1 is LGHNA and CDR2 is YNFKEQ in the germline V gene. There are 14 residues in the CDR3. The sample comes from a study of cytomegalovirus exposure and HLA in healthy donors. Use of 60 Vbeta and 13 Jbeta primers characterized the PCR. Generated by immunoSEQ multiplex PCR, the TCRdb table keeps only in-frame clones and is missing some. The sample has around 160,000 clones, roughly 80% seen once. The source is a male donor in good health and CMV-seropositive. Sequenced: PBMCs. The chain links TRBV4-2 to TRBJ1-1; 9 bases map to TRBD1. CDR3 amino acids: CASSRRDRVSEAFF. The CDR3, as DNA: TGTGCCAGCAGCCGGCGGGACAGGGTGAGTGAAGCTTTCTTT.